The clone carrying this TCR beta chain was seen at least ten times. This entry comes from a study of T cells after yellow fever vaccination. Across the study: Sorting of the EM, EMRA, CM and Tscm memory subsets was carried out using CD3, CD45RA, CCR7 and CD95.

Trimming shortened V by 3 bases and J by 7 bases, and 10 bases separated the two germline ends. Per germline, CDR1 DFQATT and CDR2 SNEGSKA (reference sequence). This CDR3 region has 12 residues. Each CDR3 protein gets one entry after TCRdb re-called the 5' RACE reads with MiXCR. The sample carries 20,000 to 30,000 distinct CDR3 sequences, 5.5% recorded once. The chain is built from TRBV20-1 and TRBJ1-5, with D uncertain. The origin of this receptor is a man younger than 45 who received the YFV17D yellow fever vaccine. Sequencing used PBMCs, either bulk or a sorted T-cell subset (CD4+, CD8+, memory, or dextramer-sorted; not recorded which), obtained 15 days after the yellow fever booster vaccination. CDR3 protein: CSASIGLQPQHF. The CDR3 DNA reads TGCAGTGCTAGTATTGGACTCCAGCCCCAGCATTTT.